The 10 T cell receptor beta chains below all came from one sample that was sequenced in a study of OX40 agonist ivuxolimab in advanced cancers. Profiling relied on immunoSEQ multiplex PCR, and the TCRdb table lists in-frame clones only, not all of them. The table lists about 19,000 clones, 80% to 95% of them singletons. Sequences were derived from CD4+ or CD8+ T cells sorted from blood, sampled in a trial of the OX40 agonist ivuxolimab. The receptors originated from an adult with an advanced solid tumor such as melanoma, head and neck, liver or kidney cancer.

This clone was observed a handful of times. The CDR3 DNA is TGTGCCATTCCGACAGGGTCGGGAAACACCATATATTTT. Its protein is CAIPTGSGNTIYF. V usage is TRBV6-6 and J usage is TRBJ1-3, with 7 bases matching TRBD1. V shed 10 bases, J shed 4 bases, and the junction held 7 bases outside the gene matches. From germline, CDR1 is MNHNY and CDR2 SVGAGI (reference sequence). The CDR3 length is 13 residues.

The chain carries TRBV9 and TRBJ2-1, with 12 bases lining up with TRBD2. Looked up from germline, CDR1 is SGDLS and CDR2 is YYNGEE. The CDR3 contains 15 residues. Losses at the gene ends were 5 bases for V and 7 bases for J; bases not matched to a gene: 7. The CDR3 bases are TGTGCCAGCAGTGCCTCTAGCGGGAGGGAAAATGAGCAGTTCTTC. Its protein product is CASSASSGRENEQFF.

The chain is built from TRBV6-6 and TRBJ1-5; the D gene is possibly TRBD1 (5 bases). Germline CDR1 reads MNHNY; CDR2 reads SVGAGI (reference sequence). The CDR3 is 15 residues long. V lost 10 bases and J 2 bases, leaving 18 bases between the germline ends. The CDR3 reads CATNGGLNGNQPQHF. The CDR3 DNA is TGTGCCACCAATGGGGGTTTGAATGGCAATCAGCCCCAGCATTTT.

The rearrangement joins TRBV6-1 to TRBJ1-2; D possibly corresponds to TRBD1 (5 bases). V was trimmed by 5 bases and J by 4 bases, leaving 8 bases between them. This CDR3 is 12 amino acids long. Germline-derived CDR1 and CDR2 are MNHNS and SASEGT. CDR3 sequence reads: CASSLDTYGYTF. In DNA, the CDR3 is TGTGCCAGCAGTCTGGACACCTATGGCTACACCTTC.

The chain uses TRBV18 and TRBJ2-7; D may correspond to TRBD1 or TRBD2 (5 bases each). V was clipped by 4 bases and J by 4 bases, with 14 bases between them. In germline, CDR1 is KGHSH, CDR2 LQKENI. The CDR3 consists of 14 residues. The CDR3 DNA reads TGTGCCAGCTCACTCTATGGGACCACGTACGAGCAGTACTTC. Residues: CASSLYGTTYEQYF.

The chain employs TRBV27 and TRBJ2-5; no reliable D call. Germline CDR1 MNHEY, CDR2 SMNVEV (reference sequence). This CDR3 contains 14 residues. V dropped 3 bases and J dropped 4 bases, with 12 bases sitting between them. CDR3 in amino acids: CASSFGGSLETQYF. The DNA for the CDR3 is TGTGCCAGCAGTTTTGGCGGATCATTAGAGACCCAGTACTTC.

The CDR3 loop reads CASSLAGGPSYEQYF. The CDR3 nucleotides read TGTGCCAGCAGTTTAGCGGGAGGACCCTCCTACGAGCAGTACTTC. This sequence joins TRBV27 and TRBJ2-7; 8 nucleotides agree with TRBD2. This CDR3 region has 15 residues. The V gene's germline CDR1 is MNHEY and CDR2 SMNVEV (reference sequence). V was clipped by 2 bases and J by 0 bases; unmatched bases: 3.

The chain uses TRBV27 and TRBJ2-4, with 8 bases fitting TRBD1. Looked up from germline, CDR1 is MNHEY and CDR2 is SMNVEV (reference sequence). There are 15 residues in the CDR3. J was trimmed by 3 bases and V by 6 bases; bases with no gene match: 7. DNA for the CDR3: TGTGCCAGCAGACCTACAGGGGGAAACAAAAACATTCAGTACTTC. Amino acid sequence: CASRPTGGNKNIQYF.

The rearrangement joins TRBV19 to TRBJ2-1; D remains ambiguous. Germline assignment: CDR1 LNHDA and CDR2 SQIVND (reference sequence). With 3 bases removed from V and 0 bases from J, the gap between germline ends came to 12 bases. This CDR3 has 16 residues. As DNA, the CDR3 is TGTGCCAGTAGTATTTTGGGCTGGAGCTCCTACAATGAGCAGTTCTTC. This codes for CASSILGWSSYNEQFF.

This chain links TRBV6-6 with TRBJ2-1; possibly TRBD2 for D (6 bases). Germline lookup yields CDR1 MNHNY and CDR2 SVGAGI (reference sequence). Trimming took off 11 bases at V and 4 bases at J, with 15 bases between the two ends. The CDR3 totals 13 residues. In DNA form, the CDR3 reads TGTGCCTGTATGAGGGGACTGTACAATGAGCAGTTCTTC. Translated, it gives CACMRGLYNEQFF.